These 30 T cell receptor beta chains originate from one sample sequenced in a study of control samples from healthy donors and cancer patients (dated by TCRdb to between 2020 and 2021). To prepare the library, the immunoSEQ multiplex PCR assay was applied. TCRdb limited this immuneACCESS table to in-frame rearrangements with V and J called. A share of clones is missing; checked studies link under half to unresolved V genes, and the rest is unexplained. This sample gives around 150,000 clones in total; around nine tenths of them show up just once. Around 11% of the sample lies in the top ten. Sequencing input: blood. These receptors were obtained from a man aged 30 to 39 in good health.

V usage is TRBV2 and J usage is TRBJ2-7; 7 positions match TRBD2. The CDR3 runs 14 residues. J gave up 2 bases and V 6 bases, and 7 bases lay outside the gene matches. The germline CDR1 and CDR2 sequences are SNHLY and FYNNEI. The CDR3 nucleotides are TGTGCCAGCAGGGGAGACCGGGGGGCCTACGAGCAGTACTTC. As protein: CASRGDRGAYEQYF.

The chain recombines TRBV7-3 with TRBJ2-2; 7 bases line up with TRBD2. Germline loops: CDR1 SGHTA, CDR2 FQGTGA. V trimming: 3 bases; J trimming: 6 bases; junction bases outside the gene matches: 10. The length of the CDR3 is 16 residues. The CDR3, as DNA: TGTGCCAGCAGCTTCCAAGTGGCGGGGGAACCCGGGGAGCTGTTTTTT. Its translation is CASSFQVAGEPGELFF.

This clone appeared a single time. The chain couples TRBV9 to TRBJ2-2; 14 bases line up with TRBD2. From germline, CDR1 is SGDLS and CDR2 YYNGEE. The V and J ends lost 0 bases and 6 bases, in that order; junction bases with no gene match: 13. CDR3 length: 20 amino acids. CDR3 sequence reads: CASSVAFPVGLAGVAGELFF. The CDR3 nucleotides are TGTGCCAGCAGCGTAGCCTTTCCGGTGGGACTAGCGGGAGTGGCCGGGGAGCTGTTTTTT.

The genes are TRBV6-5 and TRBJ1-1, with D hard to call. The CDR3 covers 14 residues. Germline V CDR1 and CDR2: MNHEY, SVGAGI. The germline V and J ends were trimmed by 8 bases and 1 base, with 14 bases remaining between them. In DNA, the CDR3 is TGTGCCAGCCGTAAGGGAAACAGGAACACTGAAGCTTTCTTT. Its protein product is CASRKGNRNTEAFF.

The genes are TRBV12-3 or TRBV12-4 and TRBJ1-2; possible D gene TRBD1, 5 bases. This CDR3 is 12 amino acids long. Trimming pared 3 bases from V and 8 bases from J, leaving 10 bases between. This chain's CDR3 is CASSLQGGGYTF. The CDR3 DNA is TGTGCCAGCAGTTTGCAGGGAGGAGGCTACACCTTC.

This chain links TRBV5-4 with TRBJ1-6; no definite D call. CDR3 size: 15 residues. From germline, CDR1 is SGHNT and CDR2 YYREEE (reference sequence). Deletions cut 2 bases from V and 7 bases from J, with 13 bases between. The CDR3 region has the DNA TGTGCCAGCAGCTTAGCAACAGCCTTCAATTCACCCCTCCACTTT. Protein: CASSLATAFNSPLHF. The full variable domain, with the rest looked up from reference TRBV5-4 and TRBJ1-6, is ETGVTQSPTHLIKTRGQQVTLRCSSQSGHNTVSWYQQALGQGPQFIFQYYREEENGRGNFPPRFSGLQFPNYSSELNVNALELDDSALYLCASSLATAFNSPLHFGNGTRLTVT.

Turning to this clone: Other DNA sequences within the sample encode an identical CDR3. This chain uses TRBV7-9 with TRBJ1-5, with no clear D. Germline lookup yields CDR1 SEHNR and CDR2 FQNEAQ (reference sequence). This CDR3 is 13 amino acids long. V lost 2 bases and J lost 1, with 3 bases in between. The CDR3 DNA is TGTGCCAGCAGCTTAAACAGCAATCAGCCCCAGCATTTT. This codes for CASSLNSNQPQHF.

The chain employs TRBV6-4 and TRBJ2-3; the D is unclear. CDR1 is MRHNA, CDR2 SNTAGT, per germline. The CDR3 extends over 13 amino acids. V was pared by 6 bases and J by 3 bases, with 10 bases between. The CDR3 protein is CASSTHGTDTQYF. DNA of the CDR3: TGTGCCAGCAGCACCCACGGGACAGATACGCAGTATTTT.

The chain recombines TRBV11-2 with TRBJ2-7; the D gene could be TRBD1 or TRBD2 (5 bases each). V dropped 3 bases and J dropped 3 bases, with 15 bases sitting between them. CDR1 and CDR2 from the germline V gene are SGHAT and FQNNGV. The CDR3 runs 15 residues. CDR3 bases: TGTGCCAGCAGCTTGTACGGGACCTGGGGCTACGAGCAGTACTTC. This encodes CASSLYGTWGYEQYF.

This rearrangement joins TRBV6-4 to TRBJ2-4; D ambiguous. The V gene's germline CDR1 is MRHNA and CDR2 SNTAGT. V lost 4 bases, J lost 8 bases, and 12 bases lay in between. The CDR3 loop spans 13 amino acids. The CDR3 sequence is CASSAELGYIQYF. The CDR3, as DNA: TGTGCCAGCAGTGCTGAGTTGGGGTACATTCAGTACTTC.

The J gene is TRBJ2-5, the V gene TRBV4-2; no clear D gene. Germline CDR1 reads LGHNA; CDR2 reads YNFKEQ. CDR3 size: 11 residues. V was shortened by 3 bases and J by 2 bases, with 1 base between the two germline ends. The CDR3 is CASSQQETQYF. CDR3 sequence (DNA): TGTGCCAGCAGCCAGCAAGAGACCCAGTACTTC.

The chain has TRBV7-2 and TRBJ1-2; D unclear. Trimming pared 2 bases from V and 2 bases from J, leaving 12 bases between. CDR3 length: 15 residues. The germline gives CDR1 SGHTA, CDR2 FQGNSA. CDR3 nucleotides: TGTGCCAGCAGCTTACAACCTGCGACAAACTATGGCTACACCTTC. This encodes CASSLQPATNYGYTF.

This clone has only a few counts. The rearrangement uses TRBV5-5 and TRBJ2-1; D gene uncertain. Deletions cut 1 base from V and 4 bases from J, with 9 bases between. This CDR3 spans 14 amino acids. Per germline, CDR1 SGHKS and CDR2 YYEKEE (reference sequence). CDR3 DNA: TGTGCCAGCAGCTTGTACCCCGCTTACAATGAGCAGTTCTTC. Translating it yields CASSLYPAYNEQFF.

This chain connects TRBV18 to TRBJ2-7; D gene ambiguous. V gave up 1 base and J gave up 2 bases, with 9 bases separating them. The CDR3 sequence is 14 residues long. Germline CDR1 reads KGHSH; CDR2 reads LQKENI. The CDR3 DNA is TGTGCCAGCTCACCACTCGAGACCACCTACGAGCAGTACTTC. The encoded protein is CASSPLETTYEQYF. The variable domain in full, completed from reference TRBV18 and TRBJ2-7, reads NAGVMQNPRHLVRRRGQEARLRCSPMKGHSHVYWYRQLPEEGLKFMVYLQKENIIDESGMPKERFSAEFPKEGPSILRIQQVVRGDSAAYFCASSPLETTYEQYFGPGTRLTVT.

The chain couples TRBV6-5 to TRBJ1-4, with D unclear. Germline-derived CDR1 and CDR2 are MNHEY and SVGAGI. V lost 7 bases to trimming and J lost 3 bases, with 15 bases between them. This CDR3 is built from 15 residues. The CDR3 nucleotides read TGTGCCAGCAACAGTGCTCTGGGGTCTAATGAAAAACTGTTTTTT. Translated, it gives CASNSALGSNEKLFF.

The chain has TRBV19 and TRBJ2-5; D uncertain. Trimming removed 4 bases from V and 0 bases from J, with 0 bases in between. The CDR3 runs to 11 residues. The germline V gene encodes CDR1 LNHDA and CDR2 SQIVND (reference sequence). Written as DNA, the CDR3 is TGTGCCAGTAGTAACCAAGAGACCCAGTACTTC. Encoded protein: CASSNQETQYF.

Only one count was recorded for this clone. This chain joins TRBV25-1 and TRBJ1-6; D is unresolved. CDR3 length: 14 residues. Trimming removed 2 bases from V and 8 bases from J, with 10 bases in between. Germline assignment: CDR1 MGHDK and CDR2 SYGVNS. Here the CDR3 DNA reads TGTGCCAGCAGTGAACACGGACCCTATTCACCCCTCCACTTT. Amino acid sequence: CASSEHGPYSPLHF.

CDR3 sequence reads: CASSGGLAGVVRTDTQYF. In DNA, the CDR3 is TGTGCCAGCAGCGGCGGACTAGCGGGGGTGGTACGCACAGATACGCAGTATTTT. The V and J genes are TRBV9 and TRBJ2-3; the match to TRBD2 covers 13 bases. Germline CDR1 SGDLS, CDR2 YYNGEE. CDR3 length: 18 amino acids. V lost 3 bases, J lost 1 base, and 8 bases stayed unmatched.

The chain carries TRBV18 and TRBJ1-1; D gene uncertain. V shed 4 bases and J shed 1 base, with 13 bases lying between them. The germline CDR1 and CDR2 sequences are KGHSH and LQKENI. This CDR3 is built from 15 residues. As DNA, the CDR3 is TGTGCCAGCTCACTAGGTGGGCTCCCGAACACTGAAGCTTTCTTT. Encoded protein: CASSLGGLPNTEAFF.

This rearrangement joins TRBV6-1 to TRBJ1-1; possible D gene TRBD1, 6 bases. Germline CDR1 reads MNHNS; CDR2 reads SASEGT. The CDR3 consists of 14 residues. Deletions cut 0 bases from V and 5 bases from J, with 10 bases between. The CDR3 DNA sequence: TGTGCCAGCAGTGAAGCGGAGGGGGTAACTGAAGCTTTCTTT. Translating gives CASSEAEGVTEAFF.

The V and J genes are TRBV7-2 and TRBJ1-5; no clear D gene. Germline V CDR1 and CDR2: SGHTA, FQGNSA. The CDR3 is made up of 15 amino acids. V was pared by 1 base and J by 1 base, with 8 bases between. CDR3 DNA sequence: TGTGCCAGCAGCTTAGAAATGGGCAGCAATCAGCCCCAGCATTTT. Translated: CASSLEMGSNQPQHF. Filled out from reference TRBV7-2 and TRBJ1-5, the complete variable domain reads GAGVSQSPSNKVTEKGKDVELRCDPISGHTALYWYRQSLGQGLEFLIYFQGNSAPDKSGLPSDRFSAERTGGSVSTLTIQRTQQEDSAVYLCASSLEMGSNQPQHFGDGTRLSIL.

This clone was counted only a few times. The rearrangement joins TRBV7-2 to TRBJ1-1, with 7 nucleotides matching TRBD1. CDR3 length: 17 amino acids. With V trimmed by 5 bases and J by 4 bases, 16 bases remained unmatched. The germline V gene has CDR1 SGHTA and CDR2 FQGNSA. CDR3 loop: CASSAYRITAGGTEAFF. The CDR3 region has the DNA TGTGCCAGCAGCGCATATCGAATTACGGCAGGGGGCACTGAAGCTTTCTTT. The complete variable domain, with remaining parts taken from reference TRBV7-2 and TRBJ1-1, reads GAGVSQSPSNKVTEKGKDVELRCDPISGHTALYWYRQSLGQGLEFLIYFQGNSAPDKSGLPSDRFSAERTGGSVSTLTIQRTQQEDSAVYLCASSAYRITAGGTEAFFGQGTRLTVV.

The genes are TRBV7-8 and TRBJ2-1; tentative D call: TRBD1 (6 bases). This CDR3 contains 13 residues. Germline assignment: CDR1 SGHVS and CDR2 FQNEAQ. The ends were cut back, 5 bases at V and 9 bases at J, with 14 bases in the middle. The CDR3 protein is CASSGQTGSEQFF. The CDR3 nucleotides read TGTGCCAGCAGCGGGCAGACAGGCAGTGAGCAGTTCTTC.

V gene TRBV5-1 combines with J gene TRBJ2-7; D call uncertain. The CDR3 extends over 17 amino acids. Per the germline V gene, CDR1 is SGHRS and CDR2 is YFSETQ. V was trimmed by 0 bases and J by 0 bases, leaving 16 bases between them. The CDR3 loop reads CASSLDWQMVSSYEQYF. In DNA, the CDR3 is TGCGCCAGCAGCTTGGATTGGCAAATGGTTAGCTCCTACGAGCAGTACTTC.

This clone was observed a few times. This sample also contains other DNA sequences that code for the same CDR3. V usage is TRBV7-9 and J usage is TRBJ1-5; D may be TRBD1 (5 bases). This CDR3 spans 13 amino acids. Germline lookup yields CDR1 SEHNR and CDR2 FQNEAQ (reference sequence). V lost 4 bases, J lost 4 bases, and 8 bases lay in between. CDR3 loop: CASSSTENQPQHF. CDR3 nucleotides: TGTGCCAGCAGCTCGACAGAAAATCAGCCCCAGCATTTT.

The V gene is TRBV12-3 or TRBV12-4, the J gene TRBJ2-2; D is unclear. The V and J ends lost 1 base and 4 bases respectively, with 4 bases between them. CDR3 length equals 13 residues. DNA for the CDR3: TGTGCCAGCAGTTTAGGGGGCACCGGGGAGCTGTTTTTT. It codes for CASSLGGTGELFF.

This chain joins TRBV28 and TRBJ1-1, with D possibly matching TRBD1 (6 bases). The CDR3 is 13 residues long. Germline V gives CDR1 MDHEN, CDR2 SYDVKM. Trimming shortened V by 6 bases and J by 0 bases, and 8 bases separated the two germline ends. The CDR3 sequence: CASRGHMNTEAFF. CDR3 in DNA: TGTGCCAGCAGGGGACACATGAACACTGAAGCTTTCTTT.

This sequence joins TRBV5-1 and TRBJ1-1; D perhaps matches TRBD1 (6 bases). Per the germline V gene, CDR1 is SGHRS and CDR2 is YFSETQ. CDR3 length equals 14 residues. Trimming stripped 5 bases from V and 1 base from J, with 12 bases between. CDR3: CASRTGSGNTEAFF. The CDR3 bases are TGCGCCAGCAGAACAGGGTCGGGGAACACTGAAGCTTTCTTT.

This clone was counted once. The V gene is TRBV5-4, the J gene TRBJ1-1, with 7 positions matching TRBD1. Trimming took 1 base from V and 3 from J; bases not matched to a gene: 6. The germline CDR1 and CDR2 sequences are SGHNT and YYREEE (reference sequence). This CDR3 is built from 15 residues. In nucleotides, the CDR3 is TGTGCCAGCAGCTTGTCTCCAGGGACAGACACTGAAGCTTTCTTT. Translated: CASSLSPGTDTEAFF.

The rearrangement uses TRBV4-2 and TRBJ1-6, with no clear D. Germline V gene data show CDR1 as LGHNA and CDR2 as YNFKEQ. The CDR3 has 18 residues. Trimming shortened V by 0 bases and J by 0 bases, and 12 bases separated the two germline ends. CDR3 in DNA: TGTGCCAGCAGCCAAGAGGTCCAGGCTAGCTCCTATAATTCACCCCTCCACTTT. This sequence encodes CASSQEVQASSYNSPLHF.